Shown below are 31 T cell receptor beta chains from a single sample sequenced in a study of neurological immune-mediated disorders. TCRdb reprocessed the 5' RACE reads with MiXCR, giving one entry per CDR3 protein. The repertoire includes 50,000 to 60,000 distinct CDR3 sequences, around 17% of them detected once, and 4% to 4.5% sits in the top ten. The sequencing sample was made of PBMCs. The receptors originated from a man in his sixties in good health.

This clonotype was detected ten times or more. V gene TRBV4-1 combines with J gene TRBJ2-3; D uncertain. This CDR3 comprises 15 residues. V was pared by 4 bases and J by 2 bases, with 13 bases between. Germline V lookup: CDR1 MGHRA, CDR2 YSYEKL. The CDR3 DNA reads TGCGCCAGCAGCCGCCTCCCAGGCGACACAGATACGCAGTATTTT. Translation: CASSRLPGDTDTQYF.

This clonotype was counted ten times or more. The V call is TRBV9, the J call TRBJ1-2; no firm D call. This CDR3 is 16 amino acids long. Trimming removed 0 bases at V and 5 bases at J, with 17 bases between. The germline CDR1 and CDR2 sequences are SGDLS and YYNGEE. The CDR3 sequence is CASSVEPPGGNYGYTF. CDR3 DNA: TGTGCCAGCAGCGTAGAACCCCCGGGAGGGAATTATGGCTACACCTTC.

This clonotype occurred many times. The chain employs TRBV12-3 or TRBV12-4 and TRBJ2-1; TRBD2 matches 15 bases. The CDR3 has 18 residues. The V gene end was trimmed by 8 bases and the J gene end by 7 bases; junction bases not matched to a gene: 15. Written as DNA, the CDR3 is TGTGCCAGCTTTATCCGGACTAGCGGGAGGGCCGGGAGGAATGAGCAGTTCTTC. Protein: CASFIRTSGRAGRNEQFF.

This clonotype occurred many times. The chain uses TRBV29-1 and TRBJ2-1; no definite D call. Trimming stripped 3 bases from V and 7 bases from J, with 16 bases between. The V gene's germline CDR1 is SQVTM and CDR2 ANQGSEA. The CDR3 runs to 14 residues. The CDR3 region has the DNA TGCAGCGTTGATCGGTCCGGGTTTTCGAATGAGCAGTTCTTC. It codes for CSVDRSGFSNEQFF.

This clonotype was found many times. V and J are TRBV29-1 and TRBJ2-1; TRBD2 aligns across 7 bases. The V and J ends lost 6 bases and 5 bases, in that order; junction bases with no gene match: 13. This CDR3 is 15 amino acids long. Germline assignment: CDR1 SQVTM and CDR2 ANQGSEA. CDR3 residues: CSVGYGRELNNEQFF. The DNA for the CDR3 is TGCAGCGTGGGGTACGGGCGGGAGTTAAACAATGAGCAGTTCTTC.

This clonotype has a count of ten or more. This chain connects TRBV28 to TRBJ2-1; D might be TRBD2 (6 bases). This CDR3 has 16 amino acids. CDR1 MDHEN and CDR2 SYDVKM come from the germline V gene. The ends were cut back, 4 bases at V and 0 bases at J, with 13 bases in the middle. The CDR3 here is CASSSRASASYNEQFF. For the CDR3, the DNA is TGTGCCAGCAGTTCCCGCGCTAGCGCCTCCTACAATGAGCAGTTCTTC.

Of note for this clonotype: The germline gene is not matched at one end of the junction; a read error may be the cause. This chain uses TRBV4-1 with TRBJ1-4, with D unresolved. The CDR3 is made up of 15 amino acids. Germline V gives CDR1 MGHRA, CDR2 YSYEKL. The CDR3 loop is CARSQDLRSNEKLFF. CDR3 bases: TGCGCCAGAAGCCAGGATCTTAGATCAAATGAAAAACTGTTTTTT.

This clonotype was found many times. V is TRBV15 and J is TRBJ2-5; perhaps TRBD2 as D (6 bases). The V end lost 0 bases, the J end lost 4 bases, and 15 bases lay between the germline ends. The CDR3 has 16 amino acids. The germline V gene encodes CDR1 LNHNV and CDR2 YYDKDF (reference sequence). The CDR3 sequence: CATSRDLDLRGETQYF. The CDR3 nucleotides read TGTGCCACCAGCAGAGATCTTGACCTGCGGGGAGAGACCCAGTACTTC.

The chain links TRBV19 to TRBJ1-5; no clear D gene. The CDR3 length is 14 residues. Germline V lookup: CDR1 LNHDA, CDR2 SQIVND (reference sequence). Trimming removed 1 base at V and 9 bases at J, with 13 bases between. The CDR3 here is CASSIGWFERPQHF. The CDR3 DNA reads as TGTGCCAGTAGTATAGGATGGTTCGAAAGGCCCCAGCATTTT. The complete variable domain, with remaining parts taken from reference TRBV19 and TRBJ1-5, reads DGGITQSPKYLFRKEGQNVTLSCEQNLNHDAMYWYRQDPGQGLRLIYYSQIVNDFQKGDIAEGYSVSREKKESFPLTVTSAQKNPTAFYLCASSIGWFERPQHFGDGTRLSIL.

This clonotype was counted many times. This chain uses TRBV11-2 with TRBJ2-7; a possible D gene is TRBD1 (5 bases). The CDR3 spans 14 residues. Germline assignment: CDR1 SGHAT and CDR2 FQNNGV. Trimming shortened V by 7 bases and J by 6 bases, and 19 bases separated the two germline ends. CDR3 nucleotide sequence: TGTGCCAGCAATGTTCAGGGCCCAACAGGCGAGCAGTACTTC. Its protein is CASNVQGPTGEQYF.

Many counts were recorded for this clonotype. The gene calls are TRBV6-6 and TRBJ2-7, with a weak D call TRBD1 (6 bases). This CDR3 is 15 amino acids long. The germline gives CDR1 MNHNY, CDR2 SVGAGI (reference sequence). Trimming cost V 5 bases and J 3 bases, with 17 bases left between them. CDR3 region: CASSTEDSGVYEQYF. CDR3 sequence (DNA): TGTGCCAGCAGTACCGAGGACAGCGGCGTCTACGAGCAGTACTTC.

This clonotype was counted at least ten times. CDR3 sequence (DNA): TGCAGCGCCGGATTGTTGACAGGGAAAAGCTACAATGAGCAGTTCTTC. Translating gives CSAGLLTGKSYNEQFF. The chain links TRBV29-1 to TRBJ2-1, with 7 bases aligning to TRBD1. The V and J ends lost 7 bases and 3 bases, in that order; junction bases with no gene match: 15. The CDR3 spans 16 residues. Germline loops: CDR1 SQVTM, CDR2 ANQGSEA.

This clonotype was seen repeatedly, ten times or more. This chain connects TRBV5-1 to TRBJ2-1; D could derive from TRBD1 or TRBD2 (6 bases each). Germline CDR1 SGHRS, CDR2 YFSETQ. The CDR3 runs 15 residues. V gave up 1 base and J gave up 4 bases, with 12 bases separating them. The CDR3 reads CASSLRGALYNEQFF. CDR3 DNA: TGCGCCAGCAGCTTGAGGGGGGCCCTTTACAATGAGCAGTTCTTC.

This clonotype was detected ten times or more. This chain joins TRBV5-1 and TRBJ2-5; no definite D call. With 0 bases removed from V and 0 bases from J, the gap between germline ends came to 6 bases. This CDR3 comprises 14 residues. Per germline, CDR1 SGHRS and CDR2 YFSETQ. For the CDR3, the DNA is TGCGCCAGCAGCTTGGAAATAGACCAAGAGACCCAGTACTTC. This sequence encodes CASSLEIDQETQYF. The full variable domain, its missing parts supplied by reference TRBV5-1 and TRBJ2-5, is KAGVTQTPRYLIKTRGQQVTLSCSPISGHRSVSWYQQTPGQGLQFLFEYFSETQRNKGNFPGRFSGRQFSNSRSEMNVSTLELGDSALYLCASSLEIDQETQYFGPGTRLLVL.

The sample holds many counts of this clonotype. The chain combines TRBV4-1 with TRBJ1-2, with 7 bases matching TRBD1. The germline V gene has CDR1 MGHRA and CDR2 YSYEKL. After removal of 0 bases from V and 6 bases from J, the junction contained 10 bases not matched to a gene. The CDR3 runs to 16 residues. CDR3 in DNA: TGCGCCAGCAGCCAAGACGGGGGACGGGACAGAGATGGCTACACCTTC. Translating it yields CASSQDGGRDRDGYTF.

The sample holds many counts of this clonotype. This chain uses TRBV5-1 with TRBJ2-2, with D unresolved. The V end lost 4 bases, the J end lost 7 bases, and 17 bases lay between the germline ends. The CDR3 spans 15 residues. CDR1 SGHRS and CDR2 YFSETQ come from the germline V gene. The CDR3: CASSLLRAGGGELFF. The DNA of the CDR3 is TGCGCCAGCAGCCTCCTACGGGCCGGCGGCGGGGAGCTGTTTTTT.

This clonotype was observed many times. The chain joins TRBV4-1 to TRBJ1-1; unclear D gene. Trimming left V 1 base short and J 4 bases short, with 7 bases between. This CDR3 comprises 13 residues. Germline values: CDR1 MGHRA, CDR2 YSYEKL. The CDR3: CASSQVVATEAFF. DNA for the CDR3: TGCGCCAGCAGCCAAGTCGTCGCCACTGAAGCTTTCTTT.

This clonotype was seen ten or more times. Sequence at one end of the junction differs from germline and may be a read error. The chain links TRBV2 to TRBJ1-1, with no clear D. This CDR3 has 11 amino acids. Germline V gives CDR1 SNHLY, CDR2 FYNNEI. DNA of the CDR3: TGTGCCAGCAGCGAAGCCGGTGAAGCTTTCTTT. Translating gives CASSEAGEAFF.

This clonotype was picked up many times. V usage is TRBV7-2 and J usage is TRBJ2-1; either TRBD1 or TRBD2 may fit D (6 bases each). Trimming stripped 0 bases from V and 12 bases from J, with 9 bases between. The CDR3 spans 12 residues. Per germline, CDR1 SGHTA and CDR2 FQGNSA. CDR3 sequence reads: CASSLAGGGQFF. Written as DNA, the CDR3 is TGTGCCAGCAGCTTAGCCGGGGGCGGGCAGTTCTTC.

This clonotype was seen many times. The chain recombines TRBV5-1 with TRBJ2-7, with 7 bases matching TRBD1. The CDR3 is 12 amino acids. Germline V gene sequence: CDR1 SGHRS, CDR2 YFSETQ. The junction had 5 bases not matched to a gene; V was cut back by 4 bases and J by 7 bases. The DNA of the CDR3 is TGCGCCAGCAGCCTACAGGGGCGAGAGCAGTACTTC. Protein sequence: CASSLQGREQYF. The complete variable domain, with remaining parts taken from reference TRBV5-1 and TRBJ2-7, reads KAGVTQTPRYLIKTRGQQVTLSCSPISGHRSVSWYQQTPGQGLQFLFEYFSETQRNKGNFPGRFSGRQFSNSRSEMNVSTLELGDSALYLCASSLQGREQYFGPGTRLTVT.

The chain recombines TRBV27 with TRBJ2-7, with 8 bases fitting TRBD1. CDR3 size: 14 residues. Germline-derived CDR1 and CDR2 are MNHEY and SMNVEV (reference sequence). V lost 3 bases to trimming and J lost 5 bases; unmatched junction nucleotides: 6. As DNA, the CDR3 is TGTGCCAGCAGTTTTTCAGGGGGCGGCGACGAGCAGTACTTC. It encodes CASSFSGGGDEQYF.

This clonotype occurred many times. This chain connects TRBV9 to TRBJ2-5; TRBD2 aligns across 13 bases. CDR1 is SGDLS and CDR2 is YYNGEE in the germline V gene. V shed 0 bases, J shed 2 bases, and the junction held 10 bases outside the gene matches. This CDR3 spans 19 amino acids. The CDR3, as DNA: TGTGCCAGCAGCGTAGCAGAGGGCGGGACTAGCGGGGCGCAAGAGACCCAGTACTTC. Residues: CASSVAEGGTSGAQETQYF.

This clonotype was observed a few times. The CDR3 DNA sequence: TGTGCCATCAGAGCGGACGAGTTGGAGACCCAGTACTTC. Protein sequence: CAIRADELETQYF. The J gene is TRBJ2-5, the V gene TRBV10-3, with D tentatively TRBD2 (5 bases). Germline CDR1 reads ENHRY; CDR2 reads SYGVKD. The CDR3 contains 13 residues. Trimming stripped 6 bases from V and 5 bases from J, with 13 bases between.

This clonotype has a single count. This chain uses TRBV20-1 with TRBJ2-1, with D maybe TRBD1 (6 bases). The germline gives CDR1 DFQATT, CDR2 SNEGSKA (reference sequence). This CDR3 has 12 amino acids. V was pared by 4 bases and J by 9 bases, with 13 bases between. CDR3 nucleotide sequence: TGCAGTGCTAAACAGGGTAGTAGTGAGCAGTTCTTC. Translation gives CSAKQGSSEQFF.

This clonotype showed up many times. The CDR3 protein is CASSFKGEQFF. The CDR3 DNA reads as TGTGCCAGCAGTTTTAAGGGTGAGCAGTTCTTC. The rearrangement uses TRBV12-3 or TRBV12-4 and TRBJ2-1; D is unresolved. V was trimmed by 3 bases and J by 9 bases, leaving 6 bases between them. The CDR3 totals 11 residues.

V is TRBV25-1 and J is TRBJ2-7, with TRBD2 identical over 7 bases. The CDR3 length is 15 residues. Germline values: CDR1 MGHDK, CDR2 SYGVNS. V gave up 3 bases and J gave up 4 bases; unmatched junction bases: 9. This CDR3 is CASSDDLADLYEQYF. Here the CDR3 DNA reads TGTGCCAGCAGTGACGATCTAGCGGACCTTTACGAGCAGTACTTC.

At least ten counts were recorded for this clonotype. The rearrangement joins TRBV14 to TRBJ2-1, with D tentatively TRBD1 (5 bases). Germline assignment: CDR1 SGHDN and CDR2 FVKESK. The V end was cut by 4 bases, the J end by 9 bases, with 13 bases between. The CDR3 length is 13 residues. In DNA, the CDR3 is TGTGCCAGCAGCCTACAGGTCGACGGTGAGCAGTTCTTC. Its translation: CASSLQVDGEQFF.

This clonotype was seen at least ten times. CDR3 amino acids: CASSLGVNVASDTQYF. The CDR3 DNA reads TGCGCCAGCAGCTTGGGAGTAAATGTAGCCTCAGATACGCAGTATTTT. The genes are TRBV5-1 and TRBJ2-3; D unresolved. The V and J ends lost 0 bases and 4 bases respectively, with 15 bases between them. This CDR3 is built from 16 residues. Germline V CDR1 and CDR2: SGHRS, YFSETQ.

In its sample, this clonotype was seen many times. This sequence joins TRBV9 and TRBJ2-1; D is perhaps TRBD2 (5 bases). Germline V gene data show CDR1 as SGDLS and CDR2 as YYNGEE. V was pared by 6 bases and J by 3 bases, with 7 bases between. The CDR3 is 12 amino acids. The CDR3 region has the DNA TGTGCCAGCAACGGACTCTACAATGAGCAGTTCTTC. Protein sequence: CASNGLYNEQFF.

This clonotype was seen repeatedly, ten times or more. The V call is TRBV12-3 or TRBV12-4, the J call TRBJ2-2, with a weak D call TRBD1 (5 bases). This CDR3 comprises 17 residues. The ends were cut back, 4 bases at V and 1 base at J, with 16 bases in the middle. CDR3 DNA sequence: TGTGCCAGCAGTTCAGGGAAGGGGATGCGGAACACCGGGGAGCTGTTTTTT. This gives the protein CASSSGKGMRNTGELFF.

Turning to this clonotype: Possible read error: a much larger clone is one base away. The chain couples TRBV20-1 to TRBJ2-1; possible D gene TRBD1, 5 bases. The CDR3 has 16 amino acids. The germline gives CDR1 DFQATT, CDR2 SNEGSKA (reference sequence). V gave up 5 bases and J gave up 1 base, with 18 bases separating them. Here the CDR3 DNA reads TGCAGTGCTCCCCAGGGCGCCCAGGGATCCTACAATGAGCAGTTCTTC. Encoded protein: CSAPQGAQGSYNEQFF.